This T cell receptor beta chain stems from a study of T cell responses to AZD1222 COVID-19 vaccine. Background on the study: Pooled together were second doses at about 4 or about 12 weeks.

Clones were read by immunoSEQ multiplex PCR, and TCRdb kept only the in-frame ones, dropping some. The sample holds approximately 100,000 clones, about 87% seen once. Germline V lookup: CDR1 MNHNS, CDR2 SASEGT. The CDR3 extends over 16 amino acids. Deletions cut 4 bases from V and 1 base from J, with 16 bases between. The receptor comes from an adult in good health. Source: peripheral blood, taken on day 0 of AZD1222 vaccination. The chain combines TRBV6-1 with TRBJ1-2; no firm D call. The CDR3 nucleotides are TGTGCCAGCAGTGGGACCGGAGTAACGATTAACTATGGCTACACCTTC. Its translation: CASSGTGVTINYGYTF.